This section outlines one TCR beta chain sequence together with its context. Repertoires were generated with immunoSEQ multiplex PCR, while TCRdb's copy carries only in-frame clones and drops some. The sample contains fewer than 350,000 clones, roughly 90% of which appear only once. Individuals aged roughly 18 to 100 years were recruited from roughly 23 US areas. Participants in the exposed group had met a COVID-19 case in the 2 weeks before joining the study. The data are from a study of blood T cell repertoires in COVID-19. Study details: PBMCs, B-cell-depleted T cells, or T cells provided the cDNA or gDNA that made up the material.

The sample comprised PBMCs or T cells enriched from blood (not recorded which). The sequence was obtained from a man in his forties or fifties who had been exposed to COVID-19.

The CDR3 DNA reads as TGTGCCAGCAGCGAAGGAGGAGGGCCGCCCGACGAGCAGTACTTC. Its translation: CASSEGGGPPDEQYF. This sequence joins TRBV28 and TRBJ2-7, with D possibly matching TRBD2 (6 bases). Deletions cut 6 bases from V and 5 bases from J, with 20 bases between. CDR3 length equals 15 residues. Germline CDR1 MDHEN, CDR2 SYDVKM.